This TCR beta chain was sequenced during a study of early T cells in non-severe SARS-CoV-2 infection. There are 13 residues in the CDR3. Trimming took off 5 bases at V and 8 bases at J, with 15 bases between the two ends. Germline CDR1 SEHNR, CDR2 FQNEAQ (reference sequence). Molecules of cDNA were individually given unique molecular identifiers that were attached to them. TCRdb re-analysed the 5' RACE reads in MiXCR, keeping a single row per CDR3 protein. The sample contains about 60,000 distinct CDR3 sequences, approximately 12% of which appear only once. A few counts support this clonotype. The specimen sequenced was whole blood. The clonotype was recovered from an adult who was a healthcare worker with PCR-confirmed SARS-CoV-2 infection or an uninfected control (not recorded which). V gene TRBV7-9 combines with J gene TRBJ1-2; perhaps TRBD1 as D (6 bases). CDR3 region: CASSRDRLNGYTF. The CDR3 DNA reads TGTGCCAGCAGCAGAGACAGGTTGAACGGCTACACCTTC.